The 8 T cell receptor beta chains below were found in one sample sequenced in a study of OX40 agonist ivuxolimab in advanced cancers. Sequencing was performed with immunoSEQ multiplex PCR; in TCRdb, only in-frame clones are kept and a portion is missing. The sample consists of about 120,000 clones, more than 80% of them appearing once. This material consisted of CD4+ or CD8+ T cells sorted from blood, taken in a trial of the OX40 agonist ivuxolimab. The source of these receptors is an adult with an advanced solid tumor such as melanoma, head and neck, liver or kidney cancer.

This chain links TRBV18 with TRBJ1-1; no clear D. This CDR3 has 13 amino acids. From germline, CDR1 is KGHSH and CDR2 LQKENI. The V and J ends lost 3 bases and 3 bases respectively, with 8 bases between them. CDR3 residues: CASSPISDTEAFF. Written as DNA, the CDR3 is TGTGCCAGCTCACCCATTTCGGACACTGAAGCTTTCTTT.

The chain has TRBV7-9 and TRBJ1-2, with a tentative D call TRBD1 (6 bases). The CDR3 has 14 residues. Germline V gene data show CDR1 as SEHNR and CDR2 as FQNEAQ (reference sequence). The V end was cut by 3 bases, the J end by 4 bases, with 12 bases between. CDR3 bases: TGTGCCAGCAGCTTGGCCACAGGGCTCTATGGCTACACCTTC. This translates into CASSLATGLYGYTF. The variable domain in full, completed from reference TRBV7-9 and TRBJ1-2, reads DTGVSQNPRHKITKRGQNVTFRCDPISEHNRLYWYRQTLGQGPEFLTYFQNEAQLEKSRLLSDRFSAERPKGSFSTLEIQRTEQGDSAMYLCASSLATGLYGYTFGSGTRLTVV.

The V and J genes are TRBV19 and TRBJ1-2; 12 nucleotides align to TRBD1. The length of the CDR3 is 17 residues. V lost 6 bases, J lost 2 bases, and 10 bases stayed unmatched. The germline V gene encodes CDR1 LNHDA and CDR2 SQIVND (reference sequence). In DNA, the CDR3 is TGTGCCAGTAGAAATGGGACAGGGGGCTTGGAAAACTATGGCTACACCTTC. Translating it yields CASRNGTGGLENYGYTF.

The chain links TRBV28 to TRBJ1-5; 7 nucleotides match TRBD1. Trimming at V came to 6 bases and at J to 6 bases, leaving 8 bases not matched to a gene. The CDR3 runs 14 residues. The germline V gene encodes CDR1 MDHEN and CDR2 SYDVKM. CDR3: CASRPGQSRQPQHF. CDR3 sequence (DNA): TGTGCCAGCAGGCCGGGACAGTCCCGTCAGCCCCAGCATTTT.

This sequence joins TRBV4-3 and TRBJ1-3, with no clear D. CDR1 and CDR2 from the germline V gene are LGHNA and YSLEER. The CDR3 length is 13 residues. With 6 bases removed from V and 3 bases from J, the gap between germline ends came to 9 bases. The CDR3 spells CASSLALGNTIYF. CDR3 DNA: TGCGCCAGCAGTTTGGCTCTTGGAAACACCATATATTTT.

The chain combines TRBV18 with TRBJ2-2, with D perhaps matching TRBD1 (5 bases). Trimming stripped 0 bases from V and 4 bases from J, with 6 bases between. CDR3 length: 14 residues. Germline values: CDR1 KGHSH, CDR2 LQKENI. The CDR3 DNA reads TGTGCCAGCTCACCACCCCAGGGCACCGGGGAGCTGTTTTTT. Protein product: CASSPPQGTGELFF.

The gene calls are TRBV19 and TRBJ2-7; 7 nucleotides agree with TRBD1. This CDR3 contains 13 residues. Trimming took 8 bases from V and 2 from J; bases not matched to a gene: 6. Germline CDR1 is LNHDA and CDR2 is SQIVND (reference sequence). The CDR3: CASGRDSTYEQYF. The CDR3 coding sequence is TGTGCCAGTGGCCGGGACAGCACCTACGAGCAGTACTTC.

The chain joins TRBV6-6 to TRBJ2-1; 8 nucleotides align to TRBD1. V was clipped by 6 bases and J by 0 bases; unmatched bases: 1. The CDR3 spans 14 residues. Germline values: CDR1 MNHNY, CDR2 SVGAGI (reference sequence). The CDR3 spells CASRTGGSYNEQFF. In nucleotides, the CDR3 is TGTGCCAGCAGAACAGGGGGCTCCTACAATGAGCAGTTCTTC.